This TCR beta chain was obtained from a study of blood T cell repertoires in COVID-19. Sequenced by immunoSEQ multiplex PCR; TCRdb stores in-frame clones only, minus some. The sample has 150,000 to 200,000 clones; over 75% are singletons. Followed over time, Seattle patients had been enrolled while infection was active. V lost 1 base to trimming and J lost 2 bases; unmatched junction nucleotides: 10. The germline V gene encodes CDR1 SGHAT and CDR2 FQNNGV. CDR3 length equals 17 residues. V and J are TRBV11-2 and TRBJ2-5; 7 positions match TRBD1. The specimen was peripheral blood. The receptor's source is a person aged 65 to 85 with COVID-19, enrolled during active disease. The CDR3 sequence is CASSLGQGVVGQETQYF. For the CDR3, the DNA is TGTGCCAGCAGCTTAGGGCAGGGGGTAGTGGGGCAAGAGACCCAGTACTTC.